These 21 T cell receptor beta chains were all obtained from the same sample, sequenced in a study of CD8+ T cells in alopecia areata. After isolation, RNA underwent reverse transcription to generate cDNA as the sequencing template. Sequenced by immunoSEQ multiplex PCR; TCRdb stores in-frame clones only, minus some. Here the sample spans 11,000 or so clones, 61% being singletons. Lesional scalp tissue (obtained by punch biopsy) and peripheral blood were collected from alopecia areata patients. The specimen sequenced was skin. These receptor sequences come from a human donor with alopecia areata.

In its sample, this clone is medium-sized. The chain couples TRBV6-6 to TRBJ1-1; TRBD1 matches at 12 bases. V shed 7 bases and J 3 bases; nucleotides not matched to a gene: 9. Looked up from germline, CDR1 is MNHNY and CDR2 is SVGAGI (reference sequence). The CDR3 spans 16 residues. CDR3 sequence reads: CASIGTGGAEYTEAFF. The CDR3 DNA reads TGTGCCAGCATCGGGACAGGGGGCGCGGAGTACACTGAAGCTTTCTTT.

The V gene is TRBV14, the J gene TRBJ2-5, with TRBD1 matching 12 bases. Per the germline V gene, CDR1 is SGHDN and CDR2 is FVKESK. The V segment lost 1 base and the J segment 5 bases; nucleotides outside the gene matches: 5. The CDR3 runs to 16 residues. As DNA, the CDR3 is TGTGCCAGCAGCCAAGGGGACAGGGGGCCCCTCGAGACCCAGTACTTC. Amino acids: CASSQGDRGPLETQYF. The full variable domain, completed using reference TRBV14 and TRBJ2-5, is EAGVTQFPSHSVIEKGQTVTLRCDPISGHDNLYWYRRVMGKEIKFLLHFVKESKQDESGMPNNRFLAERTGGTYSTLKVQPAELEDSGVYFCASSQGDRGPLETQYFGPGTRLLVL.

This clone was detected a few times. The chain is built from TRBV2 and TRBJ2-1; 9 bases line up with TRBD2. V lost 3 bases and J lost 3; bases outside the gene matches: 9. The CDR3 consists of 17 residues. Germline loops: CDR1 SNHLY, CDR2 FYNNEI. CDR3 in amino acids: CASSEIVAGGGYNEQFF. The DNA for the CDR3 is TGTGCCAGCAGTGAGATAGTGGCGGGAGGGGGCTACAATGAGCAGTTCTTC.

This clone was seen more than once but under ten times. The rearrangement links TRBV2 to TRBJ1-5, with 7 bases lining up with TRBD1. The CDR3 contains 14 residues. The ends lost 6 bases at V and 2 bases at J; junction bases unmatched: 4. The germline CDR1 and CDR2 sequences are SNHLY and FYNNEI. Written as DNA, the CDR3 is TGTGCCAGCAGCCTCGACAGGGGCAATCAGCCCCAGCATTTT. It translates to CASSLDRGNQPQHF.

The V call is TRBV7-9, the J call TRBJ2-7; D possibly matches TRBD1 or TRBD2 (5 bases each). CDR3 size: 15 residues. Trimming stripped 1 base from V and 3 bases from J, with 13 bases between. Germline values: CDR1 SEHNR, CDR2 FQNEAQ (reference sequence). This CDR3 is CASSLVIGTNYEQYF. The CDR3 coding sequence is TGTGCCAGCAGCTTAGTAATAGGGACCAACTACGAGCAGTACTTC.

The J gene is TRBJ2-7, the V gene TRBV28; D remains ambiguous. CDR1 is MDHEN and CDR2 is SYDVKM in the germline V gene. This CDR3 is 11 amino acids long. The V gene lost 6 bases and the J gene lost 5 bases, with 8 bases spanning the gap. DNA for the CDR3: TGTGCCAGCAGCCTGTCGAACGAGCAGTACTTC. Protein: CASSLSNEQYF.

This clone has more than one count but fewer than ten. CDR3: CASSLGRDGYTF. DNA of the CDR3: TGTGCCAGCAGCTTAGGCAGGGATGGCTACACCTTC. The V call is TRBV7-8, the J call TRBJ1-2; D is perhaps TRBD1 (5 bases). Trimming took off 1 base at V and 6 bases at J, with 6 bases between the two ends. The CDR3 spans 12 residues. From germline, CDR1 is SGHVS and CDR2 FQNEAQ.

CDR3 nucleotide sequence: TGTGCCAGCACCCGGGGCGGGAGGACTTCCTACGAGCAGTACTTC. This gives the protein CASTRGGRTSYEQYF. The chain uses TRBV7-2 and TRBJ2-7; 8 bases agree with TRBD2. Germline V CDR1 and CDR2: SGHTA, FQGNSA. The CDR3 is 15 residues long. The J segment lost 1 base and the V segment lost 7 bases, leaving 9 bases of the junction unmatched.

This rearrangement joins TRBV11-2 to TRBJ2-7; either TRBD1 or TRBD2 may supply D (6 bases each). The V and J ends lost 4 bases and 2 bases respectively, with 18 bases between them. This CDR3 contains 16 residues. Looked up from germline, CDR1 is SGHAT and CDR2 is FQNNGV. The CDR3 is CASSSPSRDTPYEQYF. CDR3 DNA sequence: TGTGCCAGCAGCTCCCCCTCGCGGGACACCCCCTACGAGCAGTACTTC.

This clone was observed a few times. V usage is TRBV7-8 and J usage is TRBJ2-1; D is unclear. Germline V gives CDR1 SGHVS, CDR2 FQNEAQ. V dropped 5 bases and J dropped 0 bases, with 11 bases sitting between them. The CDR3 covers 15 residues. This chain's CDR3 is CASSALLASYNEQFF. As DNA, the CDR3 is TGTGCCAGCAGCGCCTTACTTGCCTCCTACAATGAGCAGTTCTTC.

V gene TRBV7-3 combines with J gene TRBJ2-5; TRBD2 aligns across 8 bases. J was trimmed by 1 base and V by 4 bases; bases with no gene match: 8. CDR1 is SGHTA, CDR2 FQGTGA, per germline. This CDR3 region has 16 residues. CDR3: CASSSGLAGGQETQYF. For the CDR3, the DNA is TGTGCCAGCAGCTCAGGACTAGCAGGAGGCCAAGAGACCCAGTACTTC.

In DNA form, the CDR3 reads TGTGCCAGCAGTTTGACAGGTAACCAGCCCCAGCATTTT. Encoded protein: CASSLTGNQPQHF. The chain joins TRBV6-5 to TRBJ1-5; the D gene is possibly TRBD1 (6 bases). Germline CDR1 is MNHEY and CDR2 is SVGAGI. Trimming left V 4 bases short and J 7 bases short, with 11 bases between. The CDR3 contains 13 residues.

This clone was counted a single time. Here the CDR3 DNA reads TGTGCCATCAGTGGCCGACAGGACACCGGGGAGCTGTTTTTT. Protein: CAISGRQDTGELFF. The chain links TRBV10-3 to TRBJ2-2, with a tentative D call TRBD1 (6 bases). The germline V and J ends were trimmed by 4 bases and 3 bases, with 9 bases remaining between them. The germline V gene encodes CDR1 ENHRY and CDR2 SYGVKD. The CDR3 sequence is 14 residues long.

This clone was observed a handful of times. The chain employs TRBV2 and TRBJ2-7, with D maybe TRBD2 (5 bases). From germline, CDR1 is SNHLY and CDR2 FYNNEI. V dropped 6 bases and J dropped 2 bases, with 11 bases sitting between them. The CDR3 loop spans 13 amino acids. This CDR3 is CASREGFTYEQYF. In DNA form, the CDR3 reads TGTGCCAGCAGAGAGGGATTTACCTACGAGCAGTACTTC.

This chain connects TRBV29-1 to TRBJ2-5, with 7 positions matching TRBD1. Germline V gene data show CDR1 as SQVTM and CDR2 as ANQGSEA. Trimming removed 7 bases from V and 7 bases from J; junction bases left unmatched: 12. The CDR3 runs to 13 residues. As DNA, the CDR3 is TGCAGCGCCCACGCCAACAGGGGAACGACCCAGTACTTC. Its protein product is CSAHANRGTTQYF.

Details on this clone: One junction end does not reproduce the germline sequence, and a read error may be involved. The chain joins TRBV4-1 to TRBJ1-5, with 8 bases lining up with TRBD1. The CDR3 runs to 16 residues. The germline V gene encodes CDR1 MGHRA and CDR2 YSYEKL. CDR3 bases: TGTGCCAGCAGCCAGGGGGACAGGTCAGGCAATCAGCCCCAGCATTTT. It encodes CASSQGDRSGNQPQHF.

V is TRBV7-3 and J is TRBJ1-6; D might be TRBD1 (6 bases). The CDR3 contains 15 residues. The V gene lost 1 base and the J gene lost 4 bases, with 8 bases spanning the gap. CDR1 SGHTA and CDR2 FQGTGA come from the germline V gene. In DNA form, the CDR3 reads TGTGCCAGCAGCTTAAGCCAGGGGTATAATTCACCCCTCCACTTT. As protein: CASSLSQGYNSPLHF.

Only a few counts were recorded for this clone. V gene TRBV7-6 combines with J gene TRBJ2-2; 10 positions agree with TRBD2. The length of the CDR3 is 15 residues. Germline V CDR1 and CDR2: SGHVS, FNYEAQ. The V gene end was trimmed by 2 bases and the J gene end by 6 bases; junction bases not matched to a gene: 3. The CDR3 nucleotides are TGTGCCAGCAGCTTACTAGCGGGAGTTTCCGGGGAGCTGTTTTTT. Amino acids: CASSLLAGVSGELFF.

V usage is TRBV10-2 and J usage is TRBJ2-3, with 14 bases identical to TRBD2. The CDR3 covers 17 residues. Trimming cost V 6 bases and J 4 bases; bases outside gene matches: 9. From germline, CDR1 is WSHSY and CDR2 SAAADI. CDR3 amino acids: CASRDGGLAGVADTQYF. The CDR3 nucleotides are TGCGCCAGCAGGGACGGGGGACTAGCGGGAGTGGCAGATACGCAGTATTTT.

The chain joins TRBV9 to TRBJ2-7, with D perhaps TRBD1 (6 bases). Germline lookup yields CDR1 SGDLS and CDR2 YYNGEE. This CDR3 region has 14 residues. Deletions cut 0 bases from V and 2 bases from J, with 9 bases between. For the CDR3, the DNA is TGTGCCAGCAGCGTAGCACAGGGTACCTACGAGCAGTACTTC. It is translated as CASSVAQGTYEQYF.

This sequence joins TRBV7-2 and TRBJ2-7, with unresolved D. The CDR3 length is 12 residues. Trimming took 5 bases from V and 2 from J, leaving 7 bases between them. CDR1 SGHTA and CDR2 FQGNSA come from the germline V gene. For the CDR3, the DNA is TGTGCCAGCAGCCTTCTTACCTACGAGCAGTACTTC. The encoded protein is CASSLLTYEQYF.